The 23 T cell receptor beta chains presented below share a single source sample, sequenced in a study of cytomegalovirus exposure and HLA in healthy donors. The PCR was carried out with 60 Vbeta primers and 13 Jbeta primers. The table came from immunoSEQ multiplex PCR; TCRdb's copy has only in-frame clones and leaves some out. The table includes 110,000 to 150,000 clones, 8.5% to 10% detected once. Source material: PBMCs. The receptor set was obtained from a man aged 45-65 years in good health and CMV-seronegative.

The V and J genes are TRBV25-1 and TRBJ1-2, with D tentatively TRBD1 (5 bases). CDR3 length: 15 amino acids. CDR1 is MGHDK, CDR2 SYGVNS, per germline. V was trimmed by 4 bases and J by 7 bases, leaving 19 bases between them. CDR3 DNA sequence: TGTGCCAGCAGTGGGCCCTCTACAGGTAACGCTGGCTACACCTTC. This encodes CASSGPSTGNAGYTF.

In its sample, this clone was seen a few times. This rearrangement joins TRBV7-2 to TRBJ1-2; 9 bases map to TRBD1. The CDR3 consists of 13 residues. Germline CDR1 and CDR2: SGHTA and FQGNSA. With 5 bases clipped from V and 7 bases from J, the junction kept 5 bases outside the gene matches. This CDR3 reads CASSLGTGTGYTF. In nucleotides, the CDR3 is TGTGCCAGCAGCCTCGGGACAGGGACTGGCTACACCTTC.

The CDR3 sequence: CSVGSRDRGSGTDTQYF. CDR3 coding DNA: TGCAGCGTTGGCTCCCGGGACAGGGGTTCGGGTACAGATACGCAGTATTTT. The chain is built from TRBV29-1 and TRBJ2-3; 10 bases are a match to TRBD1. Germline trimming cut 4 bases from V and 3 bases from J; bases unmatched to any gene: 13. The CDR3 sequence is 17 residues long. Germline values: CDR1 SQVTM, CDR2 ANQGSEA.

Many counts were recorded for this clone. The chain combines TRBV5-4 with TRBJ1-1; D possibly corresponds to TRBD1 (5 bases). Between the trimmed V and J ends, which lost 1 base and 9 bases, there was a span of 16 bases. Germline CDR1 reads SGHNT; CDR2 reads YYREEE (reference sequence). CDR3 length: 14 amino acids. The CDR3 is CASSLWQGSRKAFF. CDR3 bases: TGTGCCAGCAGCTTGTGGCAGGGTAGTCGAAAAGCTTTCTTT.

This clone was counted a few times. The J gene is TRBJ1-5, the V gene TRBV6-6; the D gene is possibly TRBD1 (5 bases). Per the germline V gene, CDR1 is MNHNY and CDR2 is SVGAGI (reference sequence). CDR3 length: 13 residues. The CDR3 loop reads CVTGRGSNQPQHF. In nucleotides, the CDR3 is TGTGTCACCGGCCGGGGGAGCAATCAGCCCCAGCATTTT.

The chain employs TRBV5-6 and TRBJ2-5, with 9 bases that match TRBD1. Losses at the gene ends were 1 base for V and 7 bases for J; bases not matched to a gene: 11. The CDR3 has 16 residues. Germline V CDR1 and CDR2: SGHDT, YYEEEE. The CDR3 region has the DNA TGTGCCAGCAGCTTGTATCCTTTGGGACAGGGAGCGACCCAGTACTTC. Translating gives CASSLYPLGQGATQYF.

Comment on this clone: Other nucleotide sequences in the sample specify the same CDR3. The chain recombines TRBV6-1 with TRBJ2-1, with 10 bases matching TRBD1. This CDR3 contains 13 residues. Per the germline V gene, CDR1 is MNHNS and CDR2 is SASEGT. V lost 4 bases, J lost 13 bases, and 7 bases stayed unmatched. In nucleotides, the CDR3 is TGTGCCAGCAGTGGGCCCGACAGGGGGCGCCAGTTCTTC. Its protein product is CASSGPDRGRQFF.

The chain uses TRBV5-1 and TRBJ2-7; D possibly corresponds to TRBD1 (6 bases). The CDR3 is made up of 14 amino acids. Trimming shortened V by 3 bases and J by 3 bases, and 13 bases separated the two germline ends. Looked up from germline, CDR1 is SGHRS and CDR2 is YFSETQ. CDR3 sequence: CASSYSGTLYEQYF. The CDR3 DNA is TGCGCCAGCAGCTACTCCGGGACACTCTACGAGCAGTACTTC. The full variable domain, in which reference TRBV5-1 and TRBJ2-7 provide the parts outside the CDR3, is KAGVTQTPRYLIKTRGQQVTLSCSPISGHRSVSWYQQTPGQGLQFLFEYFSETQRNKGNFPGRFSGRQFSNSRSEMNVSTLELGDSALYLCASSYSGTLYEQYFGPGTRLTVT.

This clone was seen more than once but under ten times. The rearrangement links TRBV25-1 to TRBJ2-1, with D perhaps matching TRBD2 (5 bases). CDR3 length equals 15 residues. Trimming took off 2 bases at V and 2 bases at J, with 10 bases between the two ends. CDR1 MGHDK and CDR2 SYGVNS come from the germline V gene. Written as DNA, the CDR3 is TGTGCCAGCAGTGAAGGCCAGCGGCCCTACAATGAGCAGTTCTTC. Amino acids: CASSEGQRPYNEQFF.

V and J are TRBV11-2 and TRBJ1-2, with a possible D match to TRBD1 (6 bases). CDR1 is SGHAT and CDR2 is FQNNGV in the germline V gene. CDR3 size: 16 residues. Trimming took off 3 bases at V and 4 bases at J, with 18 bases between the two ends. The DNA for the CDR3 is TGTGCCAGCAGCTTTCCGAGGGGACACTCTTTCTATGGCTACACCTTC. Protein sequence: CASSFPRGHSFYGYTF.

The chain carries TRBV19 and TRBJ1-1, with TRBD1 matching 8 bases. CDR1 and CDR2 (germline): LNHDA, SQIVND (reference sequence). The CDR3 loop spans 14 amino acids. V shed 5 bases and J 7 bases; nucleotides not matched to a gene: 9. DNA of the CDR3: TGTGCCAGTAGTTCTGACAGGGGTGGACGTGAAGCTTTCTTT. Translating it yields CASSSDRGGREAFF.

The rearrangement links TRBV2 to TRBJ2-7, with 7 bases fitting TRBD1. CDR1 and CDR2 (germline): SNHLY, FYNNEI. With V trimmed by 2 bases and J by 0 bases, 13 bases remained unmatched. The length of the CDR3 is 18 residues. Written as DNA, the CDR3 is TGTGCCAGCAGTGAACGGGGCAGGGGGTCGATAATCTCCTACGAGCAGTACTTC. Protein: CASSERGRGSIISYEQYF.

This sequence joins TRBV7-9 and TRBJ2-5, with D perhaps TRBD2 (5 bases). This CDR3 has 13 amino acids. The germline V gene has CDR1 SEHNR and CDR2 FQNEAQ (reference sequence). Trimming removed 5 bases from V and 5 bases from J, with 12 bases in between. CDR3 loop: CASSRRSGETQYF. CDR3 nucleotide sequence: TGTGCCAGCAGCCGCAGGTCGGGGGAGACCCAGTACTTC. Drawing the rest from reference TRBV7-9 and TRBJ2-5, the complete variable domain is DTGVSQNPRHKITKRGQNVTFRCDPISEHNRLYWYRQTLGQGPEFLTYFQNEAQLEKSRLLSDRFSAERPKGSFSTLEIQRTEQGDSAMYLCASSRRSGETQYFGPGTRLLVL.

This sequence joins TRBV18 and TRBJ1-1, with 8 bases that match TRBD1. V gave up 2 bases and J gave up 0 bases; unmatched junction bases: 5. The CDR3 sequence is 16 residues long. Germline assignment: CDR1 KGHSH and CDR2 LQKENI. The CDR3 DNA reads TGTGCCAGCTCACCAATTACAGGGGGTATGAACACTGAAGCTTTCTTT. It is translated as CASSPITGGMNTEAFF.

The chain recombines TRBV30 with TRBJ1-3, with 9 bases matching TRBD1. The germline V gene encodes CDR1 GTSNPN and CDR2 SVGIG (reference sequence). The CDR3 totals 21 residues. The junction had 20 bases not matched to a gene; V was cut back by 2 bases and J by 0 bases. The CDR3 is CAWSPRDPGTGQGSSGNTIYF. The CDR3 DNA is TGTGCCTGGAGTCCGCGAGATCCCGGGACAGGGCAGGGAAGCTCTGGAAACACCATATATTTT. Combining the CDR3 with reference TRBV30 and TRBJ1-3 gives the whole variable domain SQTIHQWPATLVQPVGSPLSLECTVEGTSNPNLYWYRQAAGRGLQLLFYSVGIGQISSEVPQNLSASRPQDRQFILSSKKLLLSDSGFYLCAWSPRDPGTGQGSSGNTIYFGEGSWLTVV.

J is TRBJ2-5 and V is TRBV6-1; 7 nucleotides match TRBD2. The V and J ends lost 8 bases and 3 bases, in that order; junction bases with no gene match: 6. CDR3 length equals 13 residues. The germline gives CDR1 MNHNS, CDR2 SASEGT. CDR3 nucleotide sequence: TGTGCCAGCCGATGGGGGGGGAAAGAGACCCAGTACTTC. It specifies CASRWGGKETQYF.

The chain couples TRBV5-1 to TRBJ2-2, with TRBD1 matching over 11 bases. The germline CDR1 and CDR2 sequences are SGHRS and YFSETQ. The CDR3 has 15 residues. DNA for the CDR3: TGCGCTACCAAGCCCGGGACAGGGGGCACCGGGGAGCTGTTTTTT. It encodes CATKPGTGGTGELFF.

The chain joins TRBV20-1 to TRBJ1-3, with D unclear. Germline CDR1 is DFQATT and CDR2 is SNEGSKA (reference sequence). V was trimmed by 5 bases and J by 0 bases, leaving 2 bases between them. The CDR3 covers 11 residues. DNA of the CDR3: TGCAGTGCTCACTCTGGAAACACCATATATTTT. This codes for CSAHSGNTIYF.

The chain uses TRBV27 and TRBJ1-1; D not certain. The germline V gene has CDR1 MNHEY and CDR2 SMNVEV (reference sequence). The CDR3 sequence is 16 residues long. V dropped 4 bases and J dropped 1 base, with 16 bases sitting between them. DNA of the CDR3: TGTGCCAGCAGTTCCTTTTTATCTGGGCCGAACACTGAAGCTTTCTTT. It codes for CASSSFLSGPNTEAFF.

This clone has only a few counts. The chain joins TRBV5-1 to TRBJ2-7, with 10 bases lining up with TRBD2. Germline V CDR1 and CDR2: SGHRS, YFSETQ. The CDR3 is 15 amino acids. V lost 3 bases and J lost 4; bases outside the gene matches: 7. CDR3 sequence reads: CASSSPSGSSYEQYF. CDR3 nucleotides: TGCGCCAGCAGCTCGCCTAGCGGGAGTTCTTACGAGCAGTACTTC.

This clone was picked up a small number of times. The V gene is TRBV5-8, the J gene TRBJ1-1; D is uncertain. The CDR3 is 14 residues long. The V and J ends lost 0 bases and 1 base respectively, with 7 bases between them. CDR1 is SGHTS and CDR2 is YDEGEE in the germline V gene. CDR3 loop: CASSLGHRNTEAFF. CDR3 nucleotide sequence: TGTGCCAGCAGCTTGGGACACCGGAACACTGAAGCTTTCTTT.

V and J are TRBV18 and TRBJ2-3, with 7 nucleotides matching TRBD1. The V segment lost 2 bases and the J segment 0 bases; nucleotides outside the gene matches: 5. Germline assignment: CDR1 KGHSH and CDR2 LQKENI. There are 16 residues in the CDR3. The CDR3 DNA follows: TGTGCCAGCTCACCAGTACAGGGGCCTAGCACAGATACGCAGTATTTT. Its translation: CASSPVQGPSTDTQYF.

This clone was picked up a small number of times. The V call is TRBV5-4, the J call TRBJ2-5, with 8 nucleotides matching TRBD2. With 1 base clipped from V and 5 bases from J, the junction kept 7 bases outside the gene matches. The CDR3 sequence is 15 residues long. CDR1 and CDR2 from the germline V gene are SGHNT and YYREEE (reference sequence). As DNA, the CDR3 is TGTGCCAGCAGCTTGCAGCGGGGGCACAGGGAGACCCAGTACTTC. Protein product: CASSLQRGHRETQYF.